The 2 T cell receptor beta chains listed next were all sequenced from one sample in a study of vaccination effects on CD4 cells after COVID-19. Antigen-specific CD4+ T cells were expanded (with viral peptide pools) by the ViraFEST assay ahead of sequencing. Once cultured for 10 days, the cells underwent separation to obtain CD4+ T cells. The method was immunoSEQ multiplex PCR; TCRdb's version includes in-frame clones alone and lacks a portion of them. The data hold tens of thousands of clones, with about 73% observed a single time. Antigen specificity for these receptors is unknown. The material was CD4+ T cells from PBMCs cultured with HCoV-229E spike peptides, obtained before COVID-19 vaccination. The receptors stem from a human donor who received a COVID-19 vaccine.

V usage is TRBV4-1 and J usage is TRBJ1-4, with 8 nucleotides matching TRBD1. V lost 5 bases, J lost 7 bases, and 12 bases stayed unmatched. CDR1 MGHRA and CDR2 YSYEKL come from the germline V gene. The CDR3 is 16 residues long. The CDR3 sequence: CASSKRTGPDGEKLFF. The CDR3 DNA sequence: TGCGCCAGCAGCAAAAGGACAGGGCCCGACGGTGAAAAACTGTTTTTT.

The chain employs TRBV30 and TRBJ1-5, with D possibly being TRBD1 (5 bases). The CDR3 length is 12 residues. Germline CDR1 reads GTSNPN; CDR2 reads SVGIG (reference sequence). V lost 2 bases and J lost 8, with 10 bases in between. The CDR3 DNA reads as TGTGCCTGGAGTCCGGGAGGGGAGCCCCAGCATTTT. Amino acid sequence: CAWSPGGEPQHF.